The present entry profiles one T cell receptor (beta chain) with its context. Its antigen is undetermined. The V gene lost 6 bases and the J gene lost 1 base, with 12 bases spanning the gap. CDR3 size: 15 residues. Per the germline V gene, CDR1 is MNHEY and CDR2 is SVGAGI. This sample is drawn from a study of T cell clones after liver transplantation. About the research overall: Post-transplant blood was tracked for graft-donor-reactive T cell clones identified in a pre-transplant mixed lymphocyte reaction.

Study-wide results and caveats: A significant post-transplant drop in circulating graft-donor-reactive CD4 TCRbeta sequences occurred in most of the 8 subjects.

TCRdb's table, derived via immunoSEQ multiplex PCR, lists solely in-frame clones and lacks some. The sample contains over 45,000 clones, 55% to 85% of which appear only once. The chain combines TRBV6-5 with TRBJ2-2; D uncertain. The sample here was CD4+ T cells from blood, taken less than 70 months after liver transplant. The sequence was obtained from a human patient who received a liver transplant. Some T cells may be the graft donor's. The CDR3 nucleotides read TGTGCCAGCAGCTACGGCGCAGGGAACACCGGGGAGCTGTTTTTT. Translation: CASSYGAGNTGELFF.